A single sample gave rise to the 20 T cell receptor beta chains below, sequenced in a study of STAT3 mutations in large granular lymphocyte leukemia. Points from the study as a whole: In T-cell large granular lymphocyte leukemia, about half of patients showed multiple immunodominant subclonotypes.

This table comes from immunoSEQ multiplex PCR, and its TCRdb copy is limited to in-frame clones, with some not included. The data hold 1,000 to 1,500 clones, with 72% observed a single time. Their target antigens are unknown. The sample comprised peripheral blood mononuclear cells. These receptors were collected from a woman aged 70 to 79 with T-cell large granular lymphocyte leukemia. Some clones in this sample may be carry-over from other donors' samples.

The chain recombines TRBV4-1 with TRBJ1-3; D is possibly TRBD1 (6 bases). Germline values: CDR1 MGHRA, CDR2 YSYEKL. The V gene lost 0 bases and the J gene lost 1 base, with 10 bases spanning the gap. The CDR3 extends over 16 amino acids. The CDR3: CASSQDRQGSGNTIYF. The CDR3 DNA is TGCGCCAGCAGCCAAGATCGGCAGGGGTCTGGAAACACCATATATTTT.

V and J are TRBV30 and TRBJ2-1; 11 bases agree with TRBD1. The germline gives CDR1 GTSNPN, CDR2 SVGIG (reference sequence). The length of the CDR3 is 13 residues. Unmatched junction bases numbered 2, after V lost 8 bases and J lost 2 bases. CDR3 loop: CARGQGAYNEQFF. CDR3 nucleotides: TGTGCCCGGGGACAGGGGGCCTACAATGAGCAGTTCTTC.

V usage is TRBV9 and J usage is TRBJ2-3; TRBD1 might be the D (5 bases). Germline lookup yields CDR1 SGDLS and CDR2 YYNGEE. This CDR3 has 13 residues. With 0 bases removed from V and 3 bases from J, the gap between germline ends came to 5 bases. The CDR3 DNA follows: TGTGCCAGCAGCGTAGAGGGGACAGATACGCAGTATTTT. Its translation: CASSVEGTDTQYF.

This chain links TRBV2 with TRBJ2-5; 8 bases match TRBD1. This CDR3 spans 13 amino acids. Trimming cost V 7 bases and J 8 bases; bases outside gene matches: 9. CDR1 is SNHLY and CDR2 is FYNNEI in the germline V gene. DNA for the CDR3: TGTGCCAGCAAACCGGGACAGGCCTTCACCCAGTACTTC. Protein: CASKPGQAFTQYF. Based on the CDR3 plus reference TRBV2 and TRBJ2-5, the full variable domain is EPEVTQTPSHQVTQMGQEVILRCVPISNHLYFYWYRQILGQKVEFLVSFYNNEISEKSEIFDDQFSVERPDGSNFTLKIRSTKLEDSAMYFCASKPGQAFTQYFGPGTRLLVL.

The chain joins TRBV2 to TRBJ1-6; TRBD1 might be the D (6 bases). Germline CDR1 reads SNHLY; CDR2 reads FYNNEI. Trimming removed 7 bases from V and 7 bases from J, with 14 bases in between. CDR3 length: 14 amino acids. CDR3 DNA sequence: TGTGCCAGCAACCCCGGGAGGGGGAATTCACCCCTCCACTTT. Translation gives CASNPGRGNSPLHF.

The chain uses TRBV10-3 and TRBJ1-2; D is possibly TRBD1 (6 bases). The germline V and J ends were trimmed by 4 bases and 1 base, with 13 bases remaining between them. The CDR3 totals 15 residues. CDR1 ENHRY and CDR2 SYGVKD come from the germline V gene. The chain's CDR3 is CAISVGGPNNYGYTF. The CDR3 DNA reads TGTGCCATCAGTGTTGGGGGCCCTAATAACTATGGCTACACCTTC.

V gene TRBV9 combines with J gene TRBJ1-6; 9 nucleotides align to TRBD1. V lost 3 bases, J lost 5 bases, and 3 bases stayed unmatched. This CDR3 is 15 amino acids long. Germline V gives CDR1 SGDLS, CDR2 YYNGEE. The CDR3 here is CASSEDRGNNSPLHF. Written as DNA, the CDR3 is TGTGCCAGCAGCGAGGACAGGGGTAATAATTCACCCCTCCACTTT.

This clone came up once. V gene TRBV18 combines with J gene TRBJ2-7; 7 bases are a match to TRBD1. Germline CDR1 and CDR2: KGHSH and LQKENI. V lost 5 bases and J lost 4; bases outside the gene matches: 8. The CDR3 extends over 14 amino acids. The CDR3 reads CASSADLGQYEQYF. DNA of the CDR3: TGTGCCAGCTCAGCAGATTTGGGACAGTACGAGCAGTACTTC.

The rearrangement joins TRBV5-1 to TRBJ1-1; 11 positions match TRBD1. Losses at the gene ends were 0 bases for V and 4 bases for J; bases not matched to a gene: 5. Germline V gene sequence: CDR1 SGHRS, CDR2 YFSETQ. CDR3 length: 16 amino acids. CDR3 DNA: TGCGCCAGCAGCTTGGTAGCCGGGACAGGGGGCACTGAAGCTTTCTTT. Protein: CASSLVAGTGGTEAFF.

The rearrangement uses TRBV5-1 and TRBJ1-4; possible D gene TRBD1, 5 bases. Looked up from germline, CDR1 is SGHRS and CDR2 is YFSETQ. The CDR3 runs to 16 residues. The V end was cut by 2 bases, the J end by 0 bases, with 11 bases between. CDR3 region: CASSLDGTATNEKLFF. CDR3 in DNA: TGCGCCAGCAGCTTAGACGGGACCGCAACTAATGAAAAACTGTTTTTT.

V and J are TRBV28 and TRBJ1-2, with TRBD1 as a possible D gene (6 bases). Germline loops: CDR1 MDHEN, CDR2 SYDVKM. CDR3 length equals 15 residues. Trimming removed 4 bases from V and 4 bases from J, with 16 bases in between. CDR3 nucleotides: TGTGCCAGCAGTTCTACAGGGACCTCACTCTATGGCTACACCTTC. Translation gives CASSSTGTSLYGYTF.

The CDR3 nucleotides are TGTGCCAGCAGCTTAGGGACTCCTGATGGCTACACCTTC. It encodes CASSLGTPDGYTF. This rearrangement joins TRBV7-9 to TRBJ1-2; D is uncertain. Looked up from germline, CDR1 is SEHNR and CDR2 is FQNEAQ (reference sequence). The germline V and J ends were trimmed by 1 base and 6 bases, with 9 bases remaining between them. This CDR3 is 13 amino acids long.

J is TRBJ1-5 and V is TRBV6-1; 7 nucleotides agree with TRBD1. Losses at the gene ends were 4 bases for V and 5 bases for J; bases not matched to a gene: 11. The CDR3 has 16 residues. Per germline, CDR1 MNHNS and CDR2 SASEGT. Here the CDR3 reads CASSGGTALGDQPQHF. The CDR3, as DNA: TGTGCCAGCAGTGGGGGGACAGCCTTGGGCGATCAGCCCCAGCATTTT.

The chain is built from TRBV19 and TRBJ1-2; D is possibly TRBD1 (5 bases). Germline V gives CDR1 LNHDA, CDR2 SQIVND (reference sequence). This CDR3 has 17 amino acids. Trimming pared 3 bases from V and 2 bases from J, leaving 19 bases between. CDR3 in amino acids: CASSMDPARGENYGYTF. In DNA, the CDR3 is TGTGCCAGTAGTATGGACCCGGCTCGGGGCGAGAACTATGGCTACACCTTC.

By its share, this clone is large. V is TRBV10-1 and J is TRBJ2-1, with TRBD2 as a possible D gene (7 bases). With 4 bases removed from V and 8 bases from J, the gap between germline ends came to 12 bases. Germline V gives CDR1 WNHNN, CDR2 SYGVQD (reference sequence). The CDR3 spans 13 residues. The CDR3 sequence is CASSVGGADEQFF. Here the CDR3 DNA reads TGCGCCAGCAGTGTAGGGGGGGCGGATGAGCAGTTCTTC.

The chain employs TRBV9 and TRBJ2-1; D may be TRBD1 (6 bases). Trimming took off 0 bases at V and 4 bases at J, with 8 bases between the two ends. CDR3 length: 14 amino acids. Germline assignment: CDR1 SGDLS and CDR2 YYNGEE. The CDR3 loop is CASSVAQGYNEQFF. CDR3 bases: TGTGCCAGCAGCGTAGCACAGGGTTACAATGAGCAGTTCTTC.

This chain links TRBV15 with TRBJ2-7; 7 bases fit TRBD1. J was trimmed by 4 bases and V by 0 bases; bases with no gene match: 6. CDR1 and CDR2 (germline): LNHNV, YYDKDF (reference sequence). The CDR3 is 15 residues long. The CDR3 loop is CATSRDGRGRYEQYF. The CDR3 nucleotides read TGTGCCACCAGCAGAGATGGAAGGGGGCGGTACGAGCAGTACTTC.

This clone occurred once. The rearrangement uses TRBV5-1 and TRBJ2-5; unclear D gene. The CDR3 spans 15 residues. The germline V gene has CDR1 SGHRS and CDR2 YFSETQ. V was trimmed by 4 bases and J by 4 bases, leaving 17 bases between them. The CDR3 reads CASSLTSYGGETQYF. DNA of the CDR3: TGCGCCAGCAGCCTTACCAGCTATGGCGGAGAGACCCAGTACTTC.

The genes are TRBV18 and TRBJ2-7, with TRBD1 identical over 8 bases. From germline, CDR1 is KGHSH and CDR2 LQKENI. V lost 5 bases and J lost 3; bases outside the gene matches: 3. The CDR3 runs 13 residues. CDR3 residues: CASSTGQGYEQYF. As DNA, the CDR3 is TGTGCCAGCTCAACAGGACAGGGCTACGAGCAGTACTTC. Combining the CDR3 with reference TRBV18 and TRBJ2-7 gives the whole variable domain NAGVMQNPRHLVRRRGQEARLRCSPMKGHSHVYWYRQLPEEGLKFMVYLQKENIIDESGMPKERFSAEFPKEGPSILRIQQVVRGDSAAYFCASSTGQGYEQYFGPGTRLTVT.

This clone was picked up a small number of times. The chain has TRBV5-6 and TRBJ2-3; TRBD1 might be the D (5 bases). Germline CDR1 and CDR2: SGHDT and YYEEEE. The CDR3 covers 15 residues. Trimming took off 1 base at V and 0 bases at J, with 9 bases between the two ends. CDR3 residues: CASSLRQPSTDTQYF. The CDR3 DNA reads TGTGCCAGCAGCTTGCGACAGCCCAGCACAGATACGCAGTATTTT.